This passage covers 26 T cell receptor beta chains from one sample sequenced in a study of blood T cells in healthy people across ages. For the second PCR, which ran for about 6 to 11 cycles, a sample-barcoded 5' primer and a J-beta primer mix were used. TCRdb reprocessed the 5' RACE reads via MiXCR and lists one record per CDR3 protein. The sample carries 550,000 to 750,000 distinct CDR3 sequences, around 20% recorded once. The specimen sequenced was blood. All receptors come from an older man in good health.

The chain combines TRBV6-2 or TRBV6-3 with TRBJ2-5, with D possibly matching TRBD1 (5 bases). CDR1 and CDR2 (germline): MNHEY, SVGEGT. The V gene lost 2 bases and the J gene lost 1 base, with 8 bases spanning the gap. The CDR3 contains 14 residues. CDR3 in DNA: TGTGCCAGCAGTTACCCAGGGCCCCAAGAGACCCAGTACTTC. Translating it yields CASSYPGPQETQYF.

This clonotype was observed many times. J is TRBJ1-4 and V is TRBV24-1; no reliable D call. Trimming stripped 2 bases from V and 3 bases from J, with 15 bases between. Germline V lookup: CDR1 KGHDR, CDR2 SFDVKD. The length of the CDR3 is 17 residues. CDR3: CATSDSREGGANEKLFF. The CDR3 nucleotides are TGTGCCACCAGTGATTCCCGCGAGGGCGGGGCTAATGAAAAACTGTTTTTT.

This clonotype was counted a few times. The chain employs TRBV6-1 and TRBJ2-7, with D perhaps being TRBD1 or TRBD2 (5 bases each). The germline V gene has CDR1 MNHNS and CDR2 SASEGT. The CDR3 runs 15 residues. The V end lost 1 base, the J end lost 6 bases, and 16 bases lay between the germline ends. The CDR3 DNA reads TGTGCCAGCAGTGAAGAATTGGGACGATCAGTCGAGCAGTACTTC. Amino acids: CASSEELGRSVEQYF.

This rearrangement joins TRBV7-9 to TRBJ1-2; D may be TRBD1 (6 bases). The germline CDR1 and CDR2 sequences are SEHNR and FQNEAQ (reference sequence). V lost 3 bases to trimming and J lost 4 bases, with 12 bases between them. The CDR3 extends over 14 amino acids. The DNA of the CDR3 is TGTGCCAGCAGCTTTGTTCAGGGGCTCTATGGCTACACCTTC. Translated: CASSFVQGLYGYTF.

This clonotype was detected only a few times. J is TRBJ2-3 and V is TRBV4-3; 9 nucleotides line up with TRBD2. The CDR3 spans 18 residues. Germline-derived CDR1 and CDR2 are LGHNA and YSLEER. Germline trimming cut 1 base from V and 0 bases from J; bases unmatched to any gene: 8. The CDR3 region has the DNA TGCGCCAGCAGCCAAGTTATGAGCGGGAGGACTAGCACAGATACGCAGTATTTT. Amino acid sequence: CASSQVMSGRTSTDTQYF.

This clonotype was counted only a few times. J is TRBJ2-5 and V is TRBV30; 10 bases match TRBD1. Germline loops: CDR1 GTSNPN, CDR2 SVGIG (reference sequence). The CDR3 runs 12 residues. The CDR3 spells CARQGALETQYF. DNA for the CDR3: TGTGCAAGACAGGGGGCTTTAGAGACCCAGTACTTC.

The V call is TRBV3-1, the J call TRBJ2-5; unclear D gene. The last part of the DNA fits TRBJ2-7 better; the J call may be wrong. In germline, CDR1 is LGHDT, CDR2 YNNKEL (reference sequence). CDR3 length: 15 residues. The CDR3 DNA sequence: TGTGCCAGCAGCCAAGTCCCAGATTTCTCCTACGAGCAGTACTTC. This codes for CASSQVPDFSYEQYF.

For this clonotype: The junction differs from germline at one of its ends, possibly a read error. The chain combines TRBV4-1 with TRBJ2-6; weak D call: TRBD1 (5 bases). Germline CDR1 MGHRA, CDR2 YSYEKL. The CDR3 is made up of 19 amino acids. The DNA of the CDR3 is TGCGCCAGCAGCCAAGATGGGATTAGTTTCGGTTCTGGGGCCAACATCCTGACTTTC. The encoded protein is CASSQDGISFGSGANILTF.

The chain is built from TRBV24-1 and TRBJ2-1; 12 bases are shared with TRBD2. The CDR3 is 18 amino acids. Germline-derived CDR1 and CDR2 are KGHDR and SFDVKD. V gave up 4 bases and J gave up 4 bases; unmatched junction bases: 10. This chain's CDR3 is CATSDIGGLAGTYNEQFF. In DNA, the CDR3 is TGTGCCACCAGTGACATAGGTGGACTAGCGGGAACTTACAATGAGCAGTTCTTC.

This clonotype was picked up many times. The chain has TRBV2 and TRBJ2-2; D is ambiguous. This CDR3 has 14 amino acids. Trimming shortened V by 3 bases and J by 2 bases, and 7 bases separated the two germline ends. Germline V gene sequence: CDR1 SNHLY, CDR2 FYNNEI. The CDR3 nucleotides read TGTGCCAGCAGTGATTCCCGCAACACCGGGGAGCTGTTTTTT. It yields the protein CASSDSRNTGELFF.

The chain combines TRBV9 with TRBJ2-5; TRBD2 matches at 9 bases. J lost 3 bases, V lost 3 bases, and 6 bases had no gene match. Germline CDR1 SGDLS, CDR2 YYNGEE. The CDR3 covers 15 residues. CDR3 in DNA: TGTGCCAGCAGCGGAAATAGCGGGAGTAAAGAGACCCAGTACTTC. Its translation is CASSGNSGSKETQYF.

The sample holds a few counts of this clonotype. The V and J genes are TRBV12-3 or TRBV12-4 and TRBJ2-1; D is undetermined. The DNA end is a closer match to TRBJ2-5, so the J assignment may be wrong. The CDR3 spans 14 residues. The CDR3 spells CASTPTSPRETQYF. In DNA, the CDR3 is TGTGCCAGCACCCCGACTTCTCCCAGGGAGACCCAGTACTTC.

This clonotype was picked up a small number of times. The rearrangement joins TRBV3-1 to TRBJ2-3, with TRBD2 matching 9 bases. Germline CDR1 and CDR2: LGHDT and YNNKEL (reference sequence). Trimming removed 2 bases from V and 1 base from J; junction bases left unmatched: 1. CDR3 length equals 15 residues. The CDR3 region has the DNA TGTGCCAGCAGCCAAAGCGGGAGGCGCACAGATACGCAGTATTTT. It specifies CASSQSGRRTDTQYF.

The chain carries TRBV24-1 and TRBJ2-5, with TRBD1 matching over 7 bases. V gave up 3 bases and J gave up 5 bases; unmatched junction bases: 11. Germline V gene lookup returns CDR1 KGHDR and CDR2 SFDVKD. The CDR3 is made up of 16 amino acids. This chain's CDR3 is CATSDGQDRVTETQYF. CDR3 bases: TGTGCCACCAGTGATGGCCAAGACAGGGTAACGGAGACCCAGTACTTC.

This clonotype was recorded at least ten times. This CDR3 reads CSARVRGNSNQPQHF. In DNA form, the CDR3 reads TGCAGTGCTAGAGTCAGGGGCAATAGCAATCAGCCCCAGCATTTT. The V call is TRBV20-1, the J call TRBJ1-5; D perhaps matches TRBD1 (6 bases). The germline V and J ends were trimmed by 1 base and 0 bases, with 10 bases remaining between them. Looked up from germline, CDR1 is DFQATT and CDR2 is SNEGSKA (reference sequence). This CDR3 has 15 residues.

The chain combines TRBV7-8 with TRBJ2-6; TRBD1 agrees at 11 bases. This CDR3 has 21 residues. The trim removed 1 base at V and 2 bases at J, leaving 13 bases unmatched. CDR1 is SGHVS and CDR2 is FQNEAQ in the germline V gene. In DNA form, the CDR3 reads TGTGCCAGCAGCTTAGTATTTTTATTCGGACAGGGGGCAACTGGGGCCAACGTCCTGACTTTC. Its translation is CASSLVFLFGQGATGANVLTF.

V gene TRBV7-9 combines with J gene TRBJ2-5; 7 bases map to TRBD2. Losses at the gene ends were 7 bases for V and 4 bases for J; bases not matched to a gene: 12. The CDR3 is 15 amino acids. CDR1 is SEHNR, CDR2 FQNEAQ, per germline (reference sequence). The CDR3 bases are TGTGCCAGCATACATACCGGCGGGAGATCAGAGACCCAGTACTTC. Protein: CASIHTGGRSETQYF.

CDR3 in DNA: TGCGCCAGCAGCAGCGGGCACCGGGGTAATTCACCCCTCCACTTT. It yields the protein CASSSGHRGNSPLHF. This chain uses TRBV5-1 with TRBJ1-6; D unresolved. The germline gives CDR1 SGHRS, CDR2 YFSETQ. The length of the CDR3 is 15 residues. With 4 bases removed from V and 6 bases from J, the gap between germline ends came to 14 bases.

In regard to this clonotype: The junction shows a germline mismatch at one end, possibly a read error. V is TRBV7-2 and J is TRBJ2-7, with TRBD1 matching over 9 bases. Germline values: CDR1 SGHTA, CDR2 FQGNSA. This CDR3 has 13 residues. CDR3 sequence: CASSRGQGLKQHF. The DNA for the CDR3 is TGTGCCAGCAGTCGCGGACAGGGGCTAAAGCAGCACTTC.

This clonotype has more than one count but fewer than ten. The V gene is TRBV5-1, the J gene TRBJ2-2, with TRBD2 as a possible D gene (7 bases). The V and J ends lost 0 bases and 3 bases respectively, with 9 bases between them. The CDR3 contains 15 residues. Germline lookup yields CDR1 SGHRS and CDR2 YFSETQ. CDR3 nucleotide sequence: TGCGCCAGCAGCTTGGAAGGGGGGGACACCGGGGAGCTGTTTTTT. Translating it yields CASSLEGGDTGELFF. The full variable domain, its missing parts supplied by reference TRBV5-1 and TRBJ2-2, is KAGVTQTPRYLIKTRGQQVTLSCSPISGHRSVSWYQQTPGQGLQFLFEYFSETQRNKGNFPGRFSGRQFSNSRSEMNVSTLELGDSALYLCASSLEGGDTGELFFGEGSRLTVL.

V gene TRBV29-1 combines with J gene TRBJ2-7; maybe TRBD1 (5 bases). The CDR3 sequence is 14 residues long. From germline, CDR1 is SQVTM and CDR2 ANQGSEA. Trimming cost V 7 bases and J 2 bases, with 18 bases left between them. CDR3 residues: CSACDWGRTYEQYF. The CDR3 coding sequence is TGCAGCGCATGCGATTGGGGCAGAACCTACGAGCAGTACTTC.

V is TRBV19 and J is TRBJ2-2, with 9 bases aligning to TRBD1. After removal of 5 bases from V and 1 base from J, the junction contained 8 bases not matched to a gene. This CDR3 comprises 17 residues. Germline CDR1 LNHDA, CDR2 SQIVND (reference sequence). As DNA, the CDR3 is TGTGCCAGTAGTCCAATCCCGGGACAGGGGAACACCGGGGAGCTGTTTTTT. As protein: CASSPIPGQGNTGELFF. Drawing the rest from reference TRBV19 and TRBJ2-2, the complete variable domain is DGGITQSPKYLFRKEGQNVTLSCEQNLNHDAMYWYRQDPGQGLRLIYYSQIVNDFQKGDIAEGYSVSREKKESFPLTVTSAQKNPTAFYLCASSPIPGQGNTGELFFGEGSRLTVL.

This chain uses TRBV7-2 with TRBJ2-3; D is unclear. The ends were cut back, 0 bases at V and 0 bases at J, with 7 bases in the middle. The length of the CDR3 is 15 residues. Germline CDR1 reads SGHTA; CDR2 reads FQGNSA. CDR3 DNA sequence: TGTGCCAGCAGCTTAGCGCGACCTAGCACAGATACGCAGTATTTT. Protein product: CASSLARPSTDTQYF.

The table lists this clonotype with a few counts. This sequence joins TRBV21-1 and TRBJ2-1; the table names TRBD2, a call not compared with the DNA. TRBV21-1 is assigned pseudogene status. The CDR3 totals 18 residues. The CDR3 loop reads CASSTRRTSGRVYNEQFF. The CDR3 DNA reads as TGTGCCAGCAGCACCCGGCGGACTAGCGGGAGAGTTTACAATGAGCAGTTCTTC.

This clonotype was counted only a few times. This chain links TRBV7-8 with TRBJ1-4; no reliable D call. The V and J ends lost 2 bases and 5 bases respectively, with 12 bases between them. The CDR3 sequence is 15 residues long. Germline V gives CDR1 SGHVS, CDR2 FQNEAQ. CDR3 DNA sequence: TGTGCCAGCAGCTTACGTGGGTTGGTGAATGAAAAACTGTTTTTT. Translating it yields CASSLRGLVNEKLFF.

This clonotype was found a few times. V is TRBV29-1 and J is TRBJ1-1; TRBD1 agrees at 7 bases. J gave up 2 bases and V 6 bases, and 6 bases lay outside the gene matches. The CDR3 covers 13 residues. Germline CDR1 reads SQVTM; CDR2 reads ANQGSEA. The CDR3 here is CSVAGTANTEAFF. The CDR3 region has the DNA TGCAGCGTCGCAGGGACAGCTAACACTGAAGCTTTCTTT. The whole variable domain, remainder taken from reference TRBV29-1 and TRBJ1-1, is SAVISQKPSRDICQRGTSLTIQCQVDSQVTMMFWYRQQPGQSLTLIATANQGSEATYESGFVIDKFPISRPNLTFSTLTVSNMSPEDSSIYLCSVAGTANTEAFFGQGTRLTVV.